The 22 T cell receptor beta chains below come from one sample, sequenced in a study of cytomegalovirus exposure and HLA in healthy donors. Profiled with immunoSEQ multiplex PCR; TCRdb holds only in-frame clones, not every one. This sample has around 150,000 clones, with 88% found just once. The sample was PBMCs. The receptors stem from a man in his late teens or twenties in good health and CMV-seronegative.

The genes are TRBV28 and TRBJ1-4; unclear D gene. Germline CDR1 reads MDHEN; CDR2 reads SYDVKM. Trimming pared 3 bases from V and 0 bases from J, leaving 8 bases between. The CDR3 length is 15 residues. CDR3 amino acids: CASSFVLATNEKLFF. CDR3 nucleotide sequence: TGTGCCAGCAGTTTTGTACTAGCAACTAATGAAAAACTGTTTTTT. Filled out from reference TRBV28 and TRBJ1-4, the complete variable domain reads DVKVTQSSRYLVKRTGEKVFLECVQDMDHENMFWYRQDPGLGLRLIYFSYDVKMKEKGDIPEGYSVSREKKERFSLILESASTNQTSMYLCASSFVLATNEKLFFGSGTQLSVL.

The chain combines TRBV6-5 with TRBJ1-1; D gene uncertain. V lost 7 bases, J lost 1 base, and 16 bases lay in between. The CDR3 has 15 amino acids. Germline V gene lookup returns CDR1 MNHEY and CDR2 SVGAGI. DNA for the CDR3: TGTGCCAGCAAAAGGTTAGAGACAAAGAACACTGAAGCTTTCTTT. This translates into CASKRLETKNTEAFF.

The chain is built from TRBV6-5 and TRBJ1-5, with TRBD1 identical over 7 bases. The CDR3 has 14 amino acids. CDR1 is MNHEY, CDR2 SVGAGI, per germline. V lost 2 bases and J lost 7; bases outside the gene matches: 5. The DNA of the CDR3 is TGTGCCAGCAGTTACGAGGGGGCGGGCCAGCCCCAGCATTTT. Translating gives CASSYEGAGQPQHF.

V is TRBV27 and J is TRBJ1-5; D not resolved. Trimming took off 5 bases at V and 5 bases at J, with 10 bases between the two ends. Germline V lookup: CDR1 MNHEY, CDR2 SMNVEV (reference sequence). The CDR3 totals 13 residues. The CDR3 protein is CASSPMGDQPQHF. In nucleotides, the CDR3 is TGTGCCAGCAGTCCCATGGGCGATCAGCCCCAGCATTTT.

This chain joins TRBV6-5 and TRBJ2-7, with D possibly matching TRBD2 (5 bases). The V end lost 2 bases, the J end lost 0 bases, and 11 bases lay between the germline ends. Germline loops: CDR1 MNHEY, CDR2 SVGAGI. The CDR3 totals 15 residues. As DNA, the CDR3 is TGTGCCAGCAGTTACAAGGAGGACCTCTCCTACGAGCAGTACTTC. It encodes CASSYKEDLSYEQYF.

CDR3 DNA: TGTGCCACCAGCAGAGAGAGCGGCAATCAGCCCCAGCATTTT. This sequence encodes CATSRESGNQPQHF. V gene TRBV15 combines with J gene TRBJ1-5, with unresolved D. Germline V gives CDR1 LNHNV, CDR2 YYDKDF (reference sequence). Trimming stripped 0 bases from V and 2 bases from J, with 5 bases between. The CDR3 is made up of 14 amino acids.

The chain links TRBV5-6 to TRBJ1-5, with D tentatively TRBD1 (6 bases). Germline CDR1 reads SGHDT; CDR2 reads YYEEEE. This CDR3 is built from 15 residues. The V gene lost 3 bases and the J gene lost 2 bases, with 12 bases spanning the gap. The CDR3 here is CASSSLPGGNQPQHF. The CDR3 DNA follows: TGTGCCAGCAGCTCCTTGCCAGGGGGCAATCAGCCCCAGCATTTT.

V usage is TRBV7-7 and J usage is TRBJ1-2; 9 nucleotides line up with TRBD1. Germline V gene data show CDR1 as SSHAT and CDR2 as FNYEAQ (reference sequence). The CDR3 covers 12 residues. CDR3 sequence reads: CAVGTGLGGYTF. CDR3 nucleotides: TGTGCAGTTGGGACAGGGTTGGGTGGCTACACCTTC. The variable domain in full, with the rest retrieved from reference TRBV7-7 and TRBJ1-2, is GAGVSQSPRYKVTKRGQDVTLRCDPISSHATLYWYQQALGQGPEFLTYFNYEAQPDKSGLPSDRFSAERPEGSISTLTIQRTEQRDSAMYRCAVGTGLGGYTFGSGTRLTVV.

The rearrangement joins TRBV19 to TRBJ2-3, with D possibly matching TRBD2 (5 bases). Trimming pared 7 bases from V and 14 bases from J, leaving 25 bases between. Germline lookup yields CDR1 LNHDA and CDR2 SQIVND (reference sequence). This CDR3 is built from 14 residues. CDR3 loop: CASIGIDSGMFPYF. The DNA of the CDR3 is TGTGCCAGTATCGGGATTGACTCAGGCATGTTTCCGTATTTT.

This clone came up once. The CDR3 is CASSEEFGAGGRETQYF. CDR3 nucleotides: TGTGCCAGCAGTGAAGAGTTTGGAGCGGGGGGGCGAGAGACCCAGTACTTC. This chain uses TRBV2 with TRBJ2-5; 10 bases line up with TRBD2. Germline trimming cut 1 base from V and 4 bases from J; bases unmatched to any gene: 9. The germline gives CDR1 SNHLY, CDR2 FYNNEI. This CDR3 is 17 amino acids long.

The J gene is TRBJ2-7, the V gene TRBV7-9; TRBD2 agrees at 7 bases. The germline gives CDR1 SEHNR, CDR2 FQNEAQ (reference sequence). The CDR3 totals 14 residues. With 6 bases clipped from V and 4 bases from J, the junction kept 9 bases outside the gene matches. CDR3 sequence: CASSWAGVGYEQYF. The CDR3 nucleotides read TGTGCCAGCAGTTGGGCGGGAGTGGGTTACGAGCAGTACTTC.

The rearrangement links TRBV27 to TRBJ2-2; D is ambiguous. Germline CDR1 and CDR2: MNHEY and SMNVEV (reference sequence). The CDR3 loop spans 13 amino acids. The V and J ends lost 5 bases and 1 base respectively, with 5 bases between them. CDR3 sequence reads: CASSLGNTGELFF. CDR3 coding DNA: TGTGCCAGCAGTCTAGGGAACACCGGGGAGCTGTTTTTT.

The V call is TRBV5-1, the J call TRBJ2-3; tentatively, D is TRBD2 (6 bases). The CDR3 consists of 16 residues. V was clipped by 4 bases and J by 2 bases, with 17 bases between them. Germline values: CDR1 SGHRS, CDR2 YFSETQ. CDR3 amino acids: CASSLRSGRNTDTQYF. CDR3 DNA sequence: TGCGCCAGCAGCCTTCGTTCGGGGAGGAACACAGATACGCAGTATTTT.

The chain couples TRBV2 to TRBJ1-1; 7 bases map to TRBD1. This CDR3 comprises 13 residues. Germline CDR1 reads SNHLY; CDR2 reads FYNNEI. Germline trimming cut 8 bases from V and 4 bases from J; bases unmatched to any gene: 7. This CDR3 is CASGRRGRTEAFF. The CDR3 DNA is TGTGCCAGCGGAAGGAGGGGGCGCACTGAAGCTTTCTTT. The full variable domain, rest sourced from reference TRBV2 and TRBJ1-1, is EPEVTQTPSHQVTQMGQEVILRCVPISNHLYFYWYRQILGQKVEFLVSFYNNEISEKSEIFDDQFSVERPDGSNFTLKIRSTKLEDSAMYFCASGRRGRTEAFFGQGTRLTVV.

This chain links TRBV11-2 with TRBJ2-7; D is unclear. Trimming stripped 0 bases from V and 3 bases from J, with 12 bases between. There are 15 residues in the CDR3. CDR1 and CDR2 from the germline V gene are SGHAT and FQNNGV. Here the CDR3 DNA reads TGTGCCAGCAGCTTAGATAAGTCTAGTAGCTACGAGCAGTACTTC. This codes for CASSLDKSSSYEQYF.

This clone was seen just once. The chain has TRBV2 and TRBJ2-5; D is ambiguous. The CDR3 runs to 13 residues. Germline CDR1 and CDR2: SNHLY and FYNNEI. Trimming removed 8 bases at V and 5 bases at J, with 15 bases between. CDR3 loop: CASGVLSRETQYF. The CDR3 bases are TGTGCCAGCGGTGTACTGTCCCGGGAGACCCAGTACTTC.

Comment on this clone: An end of the junction differs from the germline gene, which may be a read error. The J gene is TRBJ1-2, the V gene TRBV11-2, with D possibly matching TRBD1 (6 bases). This CDR3 spans 15 amino acids. Germline CDR1 and CDR2: SGHAT and FQNNGV. CDR3 sequence (DNA): TGTGCCAGCAACTTAAATCGAGACAGGACTTATGGCTACACCTTC. Translated: CASNLNRDRTYGYTF. Combining the CDR3 with reference TRBV11-2 and TRBJ1-2 gives the whole variable domain EAGVAQSPRYKIIEKRQSVAFWCNPISGHATLYWYQQILGQGPKLLIQFQNNGVVDDSQLPKDRFSAERLKGVDSTLKIQPAKLEDSAVYLCASNLNRDRTYGYTFGSGTRLTVV.

V usage is TRBV10-1 and J usage is TRBJ2-1; D remains unclear. The germline V and J ends were trimmed by 6 bases and 9 bases, with 9 bases remaining between them. The CDR3 extends over 11 amino acids. CDR1 and CDR2 (germline): WNHNN, SYGVQD (reference sequence). CDR3 in DNA: TGCGCCAGCAGCGGGTCGGGTGAGCAGTTCTTC. Translation gives CASSGSGEQFF.

The chain is built from TRBV4-1 and TRBJ2-5; TRBD2 aligns across 7 bases. The CDR3 extends over 14 amino acids. The ends lost 4 bases at V and 7 bases at J; junction bases unmatched: 9. Germline V gene lookup returns CDR1 MGHRA and CDR2 YSYEKL. The CDR3 loop is CASSRGLPGGTQYF. The CDR3, as DNA: TGCGCCAGCAGCCGGGGACTACCGGGGGGGACCCAGTACTTC.

The genes are TRBV6-1 and TRBJ1-2; D not resolved. The CDR3 sequence is 15 residues long. V was shortened by 4 bases and J by 5 bases, with 17 bases between the two germline ends. CDR1 is MNHNS, CDR2 SASEGT, per germline. DNA for the CDR3: TGTGCCAGCAGTGCTAGGGAGCAGGCCATTTATGGCTACACCTTC. Translation: CASSAREQAIYGYTF.

This chain connects TRBV28 to TRBJ2-1; the match to TRBD1 covers 9 bases. The CDR3 contains 14 residues. Trimming cost V 7 bases and J 2 bases; bases outside gene matches: 3. Germline V gene sequence: CDR1 MDHEN, CDR2 SYDVKM. CDR3 coding DNA: TGTGCCAGCAAAAGACAGGGGGCCTACAATGAGCAGTTCTTC. Its translation is CASKRQGAYNEQFF.

This clone has just a few counts. The rearrangement uses TRBV4-3 and TRBJ2-2, with TRBD2 matching over 11 bases. Germline V gives CDR1 LGHNA, CDR2 YSLEER. Trimming removed 0 bases from V and 4 bases from J; junction bases left unmatched: 7. This CDR3 spans 18 amino acids. This CDR3 is CASSQDVAGGPRTGELFF. For the CDR3, the DNA is TGCGCCAGCAGCCAAGATGTAGCGGGAGGGCCGCGCACCGGGGAGCTGTTTTTT.